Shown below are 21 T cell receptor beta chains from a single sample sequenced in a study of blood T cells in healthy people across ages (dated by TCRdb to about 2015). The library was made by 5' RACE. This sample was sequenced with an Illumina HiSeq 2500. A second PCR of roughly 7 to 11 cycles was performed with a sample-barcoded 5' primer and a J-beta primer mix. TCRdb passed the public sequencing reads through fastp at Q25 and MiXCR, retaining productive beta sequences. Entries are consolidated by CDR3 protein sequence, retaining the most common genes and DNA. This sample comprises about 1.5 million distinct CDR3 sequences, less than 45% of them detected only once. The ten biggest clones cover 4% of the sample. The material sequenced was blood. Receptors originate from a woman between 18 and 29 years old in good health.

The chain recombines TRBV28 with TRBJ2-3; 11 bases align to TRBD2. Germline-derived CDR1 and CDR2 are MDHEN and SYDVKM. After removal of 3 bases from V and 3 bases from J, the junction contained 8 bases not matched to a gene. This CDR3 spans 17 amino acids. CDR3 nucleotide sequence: TGTGCCAGCAGTTTGTCGTTCGCTAGCGGGAGGACAGATACGCAGTATTTT. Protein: CASSLSFASGRTDTQYF.

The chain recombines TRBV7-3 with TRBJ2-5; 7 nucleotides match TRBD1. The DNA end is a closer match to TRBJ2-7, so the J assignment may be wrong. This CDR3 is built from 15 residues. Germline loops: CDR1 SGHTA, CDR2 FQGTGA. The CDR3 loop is CASSAQDRSTYEQYF. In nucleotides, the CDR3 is TGTGCCAGCAGCGCACAGGACAGGTCCACCTACGAGCAGTACTTC.

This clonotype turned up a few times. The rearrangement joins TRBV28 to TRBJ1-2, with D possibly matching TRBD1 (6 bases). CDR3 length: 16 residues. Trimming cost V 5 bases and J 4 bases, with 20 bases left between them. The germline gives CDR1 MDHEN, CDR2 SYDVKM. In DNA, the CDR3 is TGTGCCAGCAGTACCCCTCGGGGGCTTCCAACCTATGGCTACACCTTC. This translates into CASSTPRGLPTYGYTF.

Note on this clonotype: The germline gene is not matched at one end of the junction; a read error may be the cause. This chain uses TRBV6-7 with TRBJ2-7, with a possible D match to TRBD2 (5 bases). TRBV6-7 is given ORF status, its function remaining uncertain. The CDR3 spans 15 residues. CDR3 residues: CASSYSGGIDYGQYF. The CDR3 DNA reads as TGTGCCAGCAGTTACTCGGGTGGCATCGACTACGGGCAGTACTTC.

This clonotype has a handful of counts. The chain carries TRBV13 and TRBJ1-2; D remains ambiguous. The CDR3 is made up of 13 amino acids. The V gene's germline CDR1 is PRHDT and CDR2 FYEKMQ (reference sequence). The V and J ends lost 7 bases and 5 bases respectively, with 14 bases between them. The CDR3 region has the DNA TGTGCCAGCACAGAAGGCGGAGCTTATGGCTACACCTTC. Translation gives CASTEGGAYGYTF. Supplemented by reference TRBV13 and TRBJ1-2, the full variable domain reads AAGVIQSPRHLIKEKRETATLKCYPIPRHDTVYWYQQGPGQDPQFLISFYEKMQSDKGSIPDRFSAQQFSDYHSELNMSSLELGDSALYFCASTEGGAYGYTFGSGTRLTVV.

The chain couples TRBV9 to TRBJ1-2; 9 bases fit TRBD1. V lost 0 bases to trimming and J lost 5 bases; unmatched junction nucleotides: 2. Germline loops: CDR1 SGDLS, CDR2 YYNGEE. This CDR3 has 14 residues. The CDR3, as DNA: TGTGCCAGCAGCGTAGCCGACAGGGGGTATGGCTACACCTTC. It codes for CASSVADRGYGYTF.

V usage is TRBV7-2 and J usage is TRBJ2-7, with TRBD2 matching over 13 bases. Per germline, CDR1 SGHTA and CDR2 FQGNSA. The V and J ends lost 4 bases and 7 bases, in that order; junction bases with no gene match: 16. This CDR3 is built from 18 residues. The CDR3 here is CASSSQGTSGIRKGEQYF. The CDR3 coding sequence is TGTGCCAGCAGCTCCCAAGGGACTAGCGGGATTAGGAAGGGTGAGCAGTACTTC.

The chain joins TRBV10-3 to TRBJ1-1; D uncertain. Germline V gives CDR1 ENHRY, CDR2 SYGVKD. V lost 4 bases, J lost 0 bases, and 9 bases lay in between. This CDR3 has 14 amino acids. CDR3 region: CAISVNNLNTEAFF. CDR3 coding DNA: TGTGCCATCAGTGTAAACAACTTGAACACTGAAGCTTTCTTT.

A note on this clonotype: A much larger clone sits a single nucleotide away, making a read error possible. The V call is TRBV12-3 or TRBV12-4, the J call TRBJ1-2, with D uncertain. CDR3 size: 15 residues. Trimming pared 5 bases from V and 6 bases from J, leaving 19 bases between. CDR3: CASSPSPEGRHGYTF. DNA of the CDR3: TGTGCCAGCAGTCCATCGCCCGAGGGCAGGCATGGCTACACCTTC.

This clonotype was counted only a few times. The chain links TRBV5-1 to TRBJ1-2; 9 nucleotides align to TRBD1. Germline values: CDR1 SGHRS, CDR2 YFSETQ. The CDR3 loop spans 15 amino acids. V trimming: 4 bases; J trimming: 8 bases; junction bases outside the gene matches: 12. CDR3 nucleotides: TGCGCCAGCAGCGTTGATACAGGGGGCGCTCGGGGCTACACCTTC. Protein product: CASSVDTGGARGYTF.

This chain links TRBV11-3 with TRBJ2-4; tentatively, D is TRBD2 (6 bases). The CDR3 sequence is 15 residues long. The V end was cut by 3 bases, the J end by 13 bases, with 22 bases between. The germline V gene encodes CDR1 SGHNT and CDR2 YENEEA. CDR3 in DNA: TGTGCCAGCAGCTTGGAGGGACTCCTGAACAATGAGCAGTACTTC. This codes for CASSLEGLLNNEQYF.

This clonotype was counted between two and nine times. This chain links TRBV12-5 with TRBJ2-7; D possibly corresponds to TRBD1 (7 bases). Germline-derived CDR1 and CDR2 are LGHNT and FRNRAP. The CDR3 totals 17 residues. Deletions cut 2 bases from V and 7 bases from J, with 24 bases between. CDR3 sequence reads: CASGLRRGVLSYNEQYF. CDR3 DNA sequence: TGTGCTAGTGGTTTGCGCAGGGGGGTCCTATCCTACAATGAGCAGTACTTC.

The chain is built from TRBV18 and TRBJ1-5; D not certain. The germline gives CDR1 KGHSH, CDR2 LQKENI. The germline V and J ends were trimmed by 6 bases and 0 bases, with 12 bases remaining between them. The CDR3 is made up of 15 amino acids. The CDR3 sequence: CASSRAANSNQPQHF. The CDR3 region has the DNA TGTGCCAGCTCCCGGGCGGCGAATAGCAATCAGCCCCAGCATTTT.

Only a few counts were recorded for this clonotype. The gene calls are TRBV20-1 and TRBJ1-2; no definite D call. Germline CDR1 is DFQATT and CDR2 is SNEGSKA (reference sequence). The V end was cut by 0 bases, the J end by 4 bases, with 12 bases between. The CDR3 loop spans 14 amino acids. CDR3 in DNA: TGCAGTGCTAGAGAATCGAGTGAATCCTATGGCTACACCTTC. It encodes CSARESSESYGYTF.

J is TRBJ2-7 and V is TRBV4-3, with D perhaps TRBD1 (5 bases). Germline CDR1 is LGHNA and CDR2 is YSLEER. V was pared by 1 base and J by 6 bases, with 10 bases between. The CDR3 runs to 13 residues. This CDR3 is CASSQAGRSEQYF. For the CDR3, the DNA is TGCGCCAGCAGCCAAGCAGGGCGCTCCGAGCAGTACTTC.

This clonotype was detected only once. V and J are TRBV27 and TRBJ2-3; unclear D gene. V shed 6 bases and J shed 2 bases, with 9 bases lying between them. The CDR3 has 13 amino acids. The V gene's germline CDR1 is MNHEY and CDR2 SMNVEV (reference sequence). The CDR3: CASRVFLTDTQYF. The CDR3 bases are TGTGCCAGCAGGGTCTTCCTCACAGATACGCAGTATTTT.

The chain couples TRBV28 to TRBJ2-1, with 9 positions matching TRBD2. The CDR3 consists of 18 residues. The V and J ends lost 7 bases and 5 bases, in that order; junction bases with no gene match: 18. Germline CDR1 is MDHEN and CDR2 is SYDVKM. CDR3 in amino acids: CASTKLAGRLLLDNEQFF. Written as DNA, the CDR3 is TGTGCCAGCACCAAACTAGCGGGCAGGTTACTATTAGACAATGAGCAGTTCTTC.

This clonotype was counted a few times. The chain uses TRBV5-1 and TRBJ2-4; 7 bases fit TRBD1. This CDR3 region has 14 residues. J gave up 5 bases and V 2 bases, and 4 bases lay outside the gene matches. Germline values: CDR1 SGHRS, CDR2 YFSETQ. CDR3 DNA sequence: TGCGCCAGCAGCTTCCTTGGGACAGAAAACATTCAGTACTTC. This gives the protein CASSFLGTENIQYF.

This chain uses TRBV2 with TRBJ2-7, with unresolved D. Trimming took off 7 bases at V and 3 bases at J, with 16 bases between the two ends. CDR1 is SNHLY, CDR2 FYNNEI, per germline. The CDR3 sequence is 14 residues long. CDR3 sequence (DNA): TGTGCCAGCACAGGAGTAGCAGAGAACTACGAGCAGTACTTC. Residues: CASTGVAENYEQYF.

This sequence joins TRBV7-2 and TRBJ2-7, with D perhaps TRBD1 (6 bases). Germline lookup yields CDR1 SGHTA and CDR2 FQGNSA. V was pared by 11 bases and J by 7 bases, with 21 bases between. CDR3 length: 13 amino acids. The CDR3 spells CAYRDTSYNEQYF. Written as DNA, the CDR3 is TGTGCCTACAGGGATACTTCCTACAATGAGCAGTACTTC.

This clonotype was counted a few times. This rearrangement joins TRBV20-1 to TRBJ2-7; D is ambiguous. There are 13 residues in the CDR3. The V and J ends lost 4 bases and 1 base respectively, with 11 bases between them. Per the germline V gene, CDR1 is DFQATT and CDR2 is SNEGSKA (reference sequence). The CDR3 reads CSAKTDHSYEQYF. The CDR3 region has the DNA TGCAGTGCTAAAACCGATCATTCCTACGAGCAGTACTTC.